This T cell receptor (beta chain) was captured by sequencing in a study of CD8 T cells in cerebrospinal fluid in Alzheimer's disease. Study summary: Clonal expansion of CSF T cells was measured with plate-based and droplet-based single-cell sequencing.

This clonotype ranks as large in terms of frequency. The CDR3 has 17 amino acids. The germline V gene has CDR1 MNHEY and CDR2 SVGEGT. TCRdb reworked the 10x single-cell sequencing reads into one entry per CDR3 protein, no DNA. The ten top clones account for roughly 12%, within a sample of some 500 distinct CDR3 sequences. This TCR derives from a human donor with Parkinson's disease. This sequence joins TRBV6-2 or TRBV6-3 and TRBJ1-2. Sequenced sample: cerebrospinal fluid. The CDR3 reads CASSYGADPVLNYGYTF.